Below, 18 T cell receptor beta chains from the same sample are listed, as sequenced in a study of CD8 T cells in Susac syndrome. Reverse transcription of roughly 0.5 to 1 ug RNA was performed with random hexamers. Each CDR3 protein is one row after TCRdb ran MiXCR on the immunoSEQ multiplex PCR reads. Of about 210,000 distinct CDR3 sequences detected, about 95% appear once; the ten largest clones hold about 0.088%. The sample was CD4+ T cells from PBMCs. All receptors derive from a human donor with multiple sclerosis.

V is TRBV30 and J is TRBJ2-2; TRBD2 matches at 9 bases. After removal of 7 bases from V and 5 bases from J, the junction contained 5 bases not matched to a gene. The CDR3 consists of 13 residues. Germline V gives CDR1 GTSNPN, CDR2 SVGIG (reference sequence). In DNA, the CDR3 is TGTGCCTCAGGGACTAGCACAACCGGGGAGCTGTTTTTT. This encodes CASGTSTTGELFF.

J is TRBJ2-1 and V is TRBV4-2; no reliable D call. The V and J ends lost 1 base and 8 bases respectively, with 3 bases between them. The CDR3 has 11 amino acids. Germline V gene sequence: CDR1 LGHNA, CDR2 YNFKEQ. The CDR3 region has the DNA TGTGCCAGCAGCCAAGTAGATGAGCAGTTCTTC. This translates into CASSQVDEQFF.

The gene calls are TRBV20-1 and TRBJ1-4; the match to TRBD1 covers 7 bases. Looked up from germline, CDR1 is DFQATT and CDR2 is SNEGSKA (reference sequence). J was trimmed by 8 bases and V by 7 bases; bases with no gene match: 10. The CDR3 contains 13 residues. The CDR3 nucleotides are TGCAGTGTGCCCAGACAGGGAGGGGAAAAACTGTTTTTT. This codes for CSVPRQGGEKLFF.

The genes are TRBV29-1 and TRBJ2-1, with 7 bases lining up with TRBD2. V lost 6 bases to trimming and J lost 2 bases; unmatched junction nucleotides: 4. Looked up from germline, CDR1 is SQVTM and CDR2 is ANQGSEA. The CDR3 has 13 amino acids. CDR3: CSVSSGAYNEQFF. CDR3 sequence (DNA): TGCAGCGTCTCTAGCGGAGCCTACAATGAGCAGTTCTTC.

This clonotype has only one observation. The CDR3 spells CASSLSSLGRGNTEAFF. The DNA of the CDR3 is TGCGCCAGCAGCTTGAGTTCTCTGGGCAGGGGGAACACTGAAGCTTTCTTT. This rearrangement joins TRBV5-1 to TRBJ1-1; D is perhaps TRBD1 (6 bases). The length of the CDR3 is 17 residues. The V end was cut by 1 base, the J end by 1 base, with 17 bases between. In germline, CDR1 is SGHRS, CDR2 YFSETQ. Variable domain in full (rest from reference TRBV5-1 and TRBJ1-1): KAGVTQTPRYLIKTRGQQVTLSCSPISGHRSVSWYQQTPGQGLQFLFEYFSETQRNKGNFPGRFSGRQFSNSRSEMNVSTLELGDSALYLCASSLSSLGRGNTEAFFGQGTRLTVV.

Concerning this clonotype itself: At one boundary the junction diverges from the germline segment, which might be a read error. The chain has TRBV29-1 and TRBJ1-4; TRBD1 agrees at 7 bases. The germline gives CDR1 SQVTM, CDR2 ANQGSEA. This CDR3 comprises 8 residues. DNA of the CDR3: TGCAGCGTTGGACAGGGACTTTTT. This gives the protein CSVGQGLF.

This chain uses TRBV9 with TRBJ2-7; TRBD1 might be the D (5 bases). The CDR3 has 15 amino acids. Germline CDR1 and CDR2: SGDLS and YYNGEE. Trimming removed 4 bases at V and 0 bases at J, with 14 bases between. The DNA for the CDR3 is TGTGCCAGCAGCCCATCGTTACAGGCCTCCTACGAGCAGTACTTC. It encodes CASSPSLQASYEQYF. Drawing the rest from reference TRBV9 and TRBJ2-7, the complete variable domain is DSGVTQTPKHLITATGQRVTLRCSPRSGDLSVYWYQQSLDQGLQFLIQYYNGEERAKGNILERFSAQQFPDLHSELNLSSLELGDSALYFCASSPSLQASYEQYFGPGTRLTVT.

The chain carries TRBV5-1 and TRBJ1-1, with no clear D. Trimming took 4 bases from V and 3 from J, leaving 13 bases between them. This CDR3 spans 14 amino acids. Germline V gene lookup returns CDR1 SGHRS and CDR2 YFSETQ. For the CDR3, the DNA is TGCGCCAGCAGCGGTCAGGTCGGGGACACTGAAGCTTTCTTT. Encoded protein: CASSGQVGDTEAFF. Variable domain in full (rest from reference TRBV5-1 and TRBJ1-1): KAGVTQTPRYLIKTRGQQVTLSCSPISGHRSVSWYQQTPGQGLQFLFEYFSETQRNKGNFPGRFSGRQFSNSRSEMNVSTLELGDSALYLCASSGQVGDTEAFFGQGTRLTVV.

V gene TRBV5-4 combines with J gene TRBJ2-1; 9 nucleotides line up with TRBD1. Per the germline V gene, CDR1 is SGHNT and CDR2 is YYREEE (reference sequence). With V trimmed by 7 bases and J by 0 bases, 5 bases remained unmatched. This CDR3 spans 15 amino acids. The chain's CDR3 is CASRRDRASYNEQFF. In DNA form, the CDR3 reads TGTGCCAGCCGCCGGGACAGGGCCTCCTACAATGAGCAGTTCTTC.

The genes are TRBV18 and TRBJ2-3, with D tentatively TRBD2 (6 bases). The germline V gene has CDR1 KGHSH and CDR2 LQKENI. There are 15 residues in the CDR3. The V end lost 3 bases, the J end lost 2 bases, and 12 bases lay between the germline ends. The CDR3 loop reads CASSPGGGYTDTQYF. CDR3 bases: TGTGCCAGCTCACCTGGCGGAGGGTACACAGATACGCAGTATTTT. Combining the CDR3 with reference TRBV18 and TRBJ2-3 gives the whole variable domain NAGVMQNPRHLVRRRGQEARLRCSPMKGHSHVYWYRQLPEEGLKFMVYLQKENIIDESGMPKERFSAEFPKEGPSILRIQQVVRGDSAAYFCASSPGGGYTDTQYFGPGTRLTVL.

The gene calls are TRBV5-1 and TRBJ1-3; perhaps TRBD1 as D (5 bases). Looked up from germline, CDR1 is SGHRS and CDR2 is YFSETQ. Trimming stripped 0 bases from V and 0 bases from J, with 13 bases between. This CDR3 spans 17 amino acids. The CDR3 DNA is TGCGCCAGCAGCTTGGCCGGGACGGCACCCTCTGGAAACACCATATATTTT. Protein product: CASSLAGTAPSGNTIYF.

The chain has TRBV13 and TRBJ1-6; 7 bases map to TRBD1. V shed 1 base, J shed 6 bases, and the junction held 3 bases outside the gene matches. In germline, CDR1 is PRHDT, CDR2 FYEKMQ (reference sequence). The CDR3 runs to 15 residues. The CDR3 loop reads CASSLAPGGNSPLHF. The CDR3 DNA sequence: TGTGCCAGCAGCTTAGCTCCAGGGGGTAATTCACCCCTCCACTTT.

This CDR3 is CASSPQMVEPAEQYF. The CDR3 nucleotides are TGTGCCAGCTCCCCACAGATGGTAGAGCCAGCGGAACAGTACTTC. V gene TRBV25-1 combines with J gene TRBJ2-7; TRBD2 is a possible D gene (5 bases). This CDR3 region has 15 residues. CDR1 and CDR2 (germline): MGHDK, SYGVNS. Deletions cut 8 bases from V and 10 bases from J, with 27 bases between.

This chain links TRBV27 with TRBJ1-6, with D perhaps matching TRBD1 (5 bases). The CDR3 is 14 amino acids. Germline V gene data show CDR1 as MNHEY and CDR2 as SMNVEV (reference sequence). V was pared by 8 bases and J by 9 bases, with 17 bases between. As DNA, the CDR3 is TGTGCCAGCGGAGCGACGGCGAGGGGTTCACCCCTCCACTTT. As protein: CASGATARGSPLHF.

The chain couples TRBV29-1 to TRBJ2-1; 9 nucleotides line up with TRBD1. V shed 6 bases and J 5 bases; nucleotides not matched to a gene: 26. This CDR3 contains 20 residues. The germline gives CDR1 SQVTM, CDR2 ANQGSEA. This CDR3 is CSVPTKGPLLPGTGNNEQFF. CDR3 DNA sequence: TGCAGCGTCCCAACAAAGGGGCCACTCCTCCCAGGGACAGGGAACAATGAGCAGTTCTTC.

This rearrangement joins TRBV29-1 to TRBJ1-4, with D possibly being TRBD1 (5 bases). Between the trimmed V and J ends, which lost 8 bases and 2 bases, there was a span of 12 bases. The CDR3 contains 13 residues. Germline CDR1 reads SQVTM; CDR2 reads ANQGSEA. The CDR3 DNA reads TGCAGCACAGCCGGGGCGACTAATGAAAAACTGTTTTTT. Translated: CSTAGATNEKLFF.

The chain is built from TRBV12-3 or TRBV12-4 and TRBJ1-6; no clear D. V was pared by 6 bases and J by 9 bases, with 9 bases between. CDR3 length equals 12 residues. The CDR3 DNA reads as TGTGCCAGCAGCCTGACTAGTTCACCCCTCCACTTT. Translation gives CASSLTSSPLHF.

The chain uses TRBV29-1 and TRBJ2-4, with D perhaps being TRBD1 or TRBD2 (7 bases each). The CDR3 runs to 13 residues. The V end lost 4 bases, the J end lost 5 bases, and 12 bases lay between the germline ends. Germline CDR1 is SQVTM and CDR2 is ANQGSEA. In DNA form, the CDR3 reads TGCAGCGTTGCGACAGGGAGGGAAAACATTCAGTACTTC. Translating gives CSVATGRENIQYF.